This entry is about one TCR beta chain. Participant ages covered about 18 to 100 years across 24 US areas. Allocation to cohorts depended on clinical history reported by the participants. All recovered Cohort 3 donors got two negative PCRs, got clearance, or saw symptom resolution. This record comes from a study of blood T cell repertoires in COVID-19. About the study: PBMCs, B-cell-depleted T cells, or T cells provided the cDNA or gDNA that made up the material.

V was clipped by 3 bases and J by 7 bases, with 6 bases between them. The germline V gene has CDR1 SEHNR and CDR2 FQNEAQ (reference sequence). The CDR3 is made up of 12 amino acids. Sequenced by immunoSEQ multiplex PCR; TCRdb stores in-frame clones only, minus some. The repertoire includes around 300,000 clones, 87% of them detected once, and roughly 6.2% sits in the top ten. The sample consisted of PBMCs or T cells enriched from blood (not recorded which). The V call is TRBV7-9, the J call TRBJ1-4, with D tentatively TRBD1 (5 bases). This TCR came from a woman between 40 and 50 years old who had recovered from COVID-19. The CDR3 DNA sequence: TGTGCCAGCAGCTTGGGGGGTGAAAAACTGTTTTTT. Its protein product is CASSLGGEKLFF.